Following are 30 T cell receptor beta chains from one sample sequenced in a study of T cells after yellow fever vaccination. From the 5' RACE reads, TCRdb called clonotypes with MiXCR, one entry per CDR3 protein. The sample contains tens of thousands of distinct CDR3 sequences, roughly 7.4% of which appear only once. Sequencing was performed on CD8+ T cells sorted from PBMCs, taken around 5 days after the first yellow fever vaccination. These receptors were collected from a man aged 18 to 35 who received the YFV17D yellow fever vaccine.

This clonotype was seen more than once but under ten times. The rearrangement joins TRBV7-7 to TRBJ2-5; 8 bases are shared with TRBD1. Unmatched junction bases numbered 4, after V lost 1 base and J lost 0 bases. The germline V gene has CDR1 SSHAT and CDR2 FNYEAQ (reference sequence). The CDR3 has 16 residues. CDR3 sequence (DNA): TGTGCCAGCAGCTTAGGGCAGGGGGCGTACCAAGAGACCCAGTACTTC. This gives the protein CASSLGQGAYQETQYF.

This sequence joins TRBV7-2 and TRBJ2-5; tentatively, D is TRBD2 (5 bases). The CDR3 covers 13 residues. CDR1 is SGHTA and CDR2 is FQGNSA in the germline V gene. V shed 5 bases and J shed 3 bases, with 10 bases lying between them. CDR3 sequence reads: CASSRGMEETQYF. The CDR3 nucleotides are TGTGCCAGCAGCCGAGGGATGGAAGAGACCCAGTACTTC.

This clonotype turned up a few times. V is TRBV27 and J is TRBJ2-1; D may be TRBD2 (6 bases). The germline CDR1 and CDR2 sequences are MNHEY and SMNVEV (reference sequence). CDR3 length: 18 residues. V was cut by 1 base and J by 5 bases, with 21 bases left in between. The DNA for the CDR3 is TGTGCCAGCAGTTTATACGATCCCCGCGGGGTCGGGGACAATGAGCAGTTCTTC. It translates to CASSLYDPRGVGDNEQFF.

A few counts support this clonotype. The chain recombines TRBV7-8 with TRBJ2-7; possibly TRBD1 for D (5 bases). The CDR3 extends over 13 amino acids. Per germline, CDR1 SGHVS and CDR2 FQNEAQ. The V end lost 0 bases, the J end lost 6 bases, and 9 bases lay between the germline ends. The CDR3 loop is CASSLAPGREQYV. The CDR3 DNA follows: TGTGCCAGCAGCTTAGCGCCAGGGCGCGAGCAGTACGTC.

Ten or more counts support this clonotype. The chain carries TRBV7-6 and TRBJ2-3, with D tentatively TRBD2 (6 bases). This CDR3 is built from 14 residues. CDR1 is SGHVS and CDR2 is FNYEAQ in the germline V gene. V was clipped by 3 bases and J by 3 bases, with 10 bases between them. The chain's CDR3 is CASSFYGGTDTQYF. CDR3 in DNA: TGTGCCAGCAGCTTCTACGGGGGAACAGATACGCAGTATTTT. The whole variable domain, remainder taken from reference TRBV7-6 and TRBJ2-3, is GAGVSQSPRYKVTKRGQDVALRCDPISGHVSLYWYRQALGQGPEFLTYFNYEAQQDKSGLPNDRFSAERPEGSISTLTIQRTEQRDSAMYRCASSFYGGTDTQYFGPGTRLTVL.

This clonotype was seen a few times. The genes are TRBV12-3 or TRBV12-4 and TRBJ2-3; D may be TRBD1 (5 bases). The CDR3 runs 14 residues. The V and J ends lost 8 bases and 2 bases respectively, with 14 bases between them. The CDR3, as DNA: TGTGCCAGCGTTTGGGGCAGAGACACAGATACGCAGTATTTT. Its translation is CASVWGRDTDTQYF.

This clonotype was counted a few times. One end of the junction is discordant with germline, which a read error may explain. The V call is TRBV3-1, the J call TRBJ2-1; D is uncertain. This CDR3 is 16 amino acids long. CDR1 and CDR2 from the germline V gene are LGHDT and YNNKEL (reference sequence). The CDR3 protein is CACSQESLSVPNEQFF. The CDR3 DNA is TGTGCCTGCAGCCAAGAGTCCCTTTCAGTTCCCAATGAGCAGTTCTTC.

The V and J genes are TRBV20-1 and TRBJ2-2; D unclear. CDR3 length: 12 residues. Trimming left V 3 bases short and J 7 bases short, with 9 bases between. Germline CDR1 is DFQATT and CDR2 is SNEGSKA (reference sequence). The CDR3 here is CSARVTNGELFF. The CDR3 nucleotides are TGCAGTGCTAGGGTGACCAACGGGGAGCTGTTTTTT.

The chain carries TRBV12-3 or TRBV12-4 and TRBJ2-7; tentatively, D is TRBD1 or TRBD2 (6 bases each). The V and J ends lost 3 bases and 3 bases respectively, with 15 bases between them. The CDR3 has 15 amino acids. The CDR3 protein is CASSLVGGPYYEQYF. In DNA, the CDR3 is TGTGCCAGCAGTTTGGTGGGGGGCCCCTACTACGAGCAGTACTTC.

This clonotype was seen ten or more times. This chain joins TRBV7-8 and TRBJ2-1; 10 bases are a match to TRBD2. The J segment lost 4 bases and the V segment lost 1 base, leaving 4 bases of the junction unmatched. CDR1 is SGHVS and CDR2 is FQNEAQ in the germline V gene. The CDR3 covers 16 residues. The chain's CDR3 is CASSLVLAGEYNEQFF. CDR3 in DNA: TGTGCCAGCAGCTTAGTCCTAGCGGGGGAGTACAATGAGCAGTTCTTC.

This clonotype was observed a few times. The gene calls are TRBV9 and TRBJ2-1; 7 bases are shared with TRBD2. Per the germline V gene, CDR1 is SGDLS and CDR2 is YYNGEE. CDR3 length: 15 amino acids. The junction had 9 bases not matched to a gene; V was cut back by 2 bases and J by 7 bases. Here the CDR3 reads CASSVGGGITNEQFF. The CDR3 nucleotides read TGTGCCAGCAGCGTTGGCGGGGGAATTACGAATGAGCAGTTCTTC. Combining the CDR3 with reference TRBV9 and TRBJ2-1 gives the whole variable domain DSGVTQTPKHLITATGQRVTLRCSPRSGDLSVYWYQQSLDQGLQFLIQYYNGEERAKGNILERFSAQQFPDLHSELNLSSLELGDSALYFCASSVGGGITNEQFFGPGTRLTVL.

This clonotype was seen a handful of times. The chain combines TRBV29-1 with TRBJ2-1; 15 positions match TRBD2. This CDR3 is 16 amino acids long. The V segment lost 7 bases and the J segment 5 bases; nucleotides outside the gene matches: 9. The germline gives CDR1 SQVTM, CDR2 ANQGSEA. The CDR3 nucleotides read TGCAGCGAACGGACTAGCGGGGGGGCTTTAGACAATGAGCAGTTCTTC. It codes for CSERTSGGALDNEQFF.

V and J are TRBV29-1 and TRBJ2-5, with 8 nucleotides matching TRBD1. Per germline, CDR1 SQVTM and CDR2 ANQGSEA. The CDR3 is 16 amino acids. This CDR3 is CIVAPVGQGNQETQYF. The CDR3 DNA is TGCATCGTCGCCCCGGTCGGACAGGGCAACCAAGAGACCCAGTACTTC.

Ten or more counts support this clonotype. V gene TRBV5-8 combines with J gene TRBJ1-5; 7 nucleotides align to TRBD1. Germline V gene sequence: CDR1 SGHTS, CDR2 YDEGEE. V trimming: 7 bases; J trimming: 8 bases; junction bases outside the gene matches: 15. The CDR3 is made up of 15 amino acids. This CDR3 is CASHTSRQGSKPQHF. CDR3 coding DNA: TGTGCCAGCCACACCTCCCGACAGGGAAGTAAGCCCCAGCATTTT.

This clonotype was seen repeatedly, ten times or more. The CDR3 loop reads CASSHGTSGTVETQYF. For the CDR3, the DNA is TGTGCCAGCAGCCACGGGACTAGCGGGACGGTGGAGACCCAGTACTTC. V is TRBV4-2 and J is TRBJ2-5; 13 bases agree with TRBD2. Germline CDR1 LGHNA, CDR2 YNFKEQ. CDR3 length equals 16 residues. V lost 3 bases to trimming and J lost 5 bases; unmatched junction nucleotides: 6.

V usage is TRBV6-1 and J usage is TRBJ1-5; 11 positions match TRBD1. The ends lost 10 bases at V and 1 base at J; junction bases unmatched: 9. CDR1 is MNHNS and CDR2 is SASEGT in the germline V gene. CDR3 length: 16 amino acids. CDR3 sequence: CATQGQGVGSNQPQHF. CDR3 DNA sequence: TGTGCCACCCAGGGACAGGGGGTGGGAAGCAATCAGCCCCAGCATTTT.

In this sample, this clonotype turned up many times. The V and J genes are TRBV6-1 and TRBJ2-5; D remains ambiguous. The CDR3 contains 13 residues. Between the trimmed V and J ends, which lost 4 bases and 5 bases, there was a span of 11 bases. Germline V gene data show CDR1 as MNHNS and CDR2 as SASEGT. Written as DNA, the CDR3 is TGTGCCAGCAGTGTAGAGCGTGTTGAGACCCAGTACTTC. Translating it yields CASSVERVETQYF.

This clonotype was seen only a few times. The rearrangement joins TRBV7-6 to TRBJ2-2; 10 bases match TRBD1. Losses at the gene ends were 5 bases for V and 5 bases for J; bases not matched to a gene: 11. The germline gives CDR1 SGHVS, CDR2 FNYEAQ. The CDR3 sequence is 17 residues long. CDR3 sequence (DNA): TGTGCCAGCAGCCCGGGGCCGGGACAGGGGTGGACCGGGGAGCTGTTTTTT. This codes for CASSPGPGQGWTGELFF. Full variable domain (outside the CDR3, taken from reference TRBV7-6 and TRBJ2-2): GAGVSQSPRYKVTKRGQDVALRCDPISGHVSLYWYRQALGQGPEFLTYFNYEAQQDKSGLPNDRFSAERPEGSISTLTIQRTEQRDSAMYRCASSPGPGQGWTGELFFGEGSRLTVL.

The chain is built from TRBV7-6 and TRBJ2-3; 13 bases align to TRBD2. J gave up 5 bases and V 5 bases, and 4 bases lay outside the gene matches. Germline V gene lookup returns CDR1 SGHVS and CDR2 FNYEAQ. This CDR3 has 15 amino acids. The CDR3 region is CASSTSGGAIDTQYF. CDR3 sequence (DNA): TGTGCCAGCAGCACTAGCGGGGGGGCCATAGATACGCAGTATTTT.

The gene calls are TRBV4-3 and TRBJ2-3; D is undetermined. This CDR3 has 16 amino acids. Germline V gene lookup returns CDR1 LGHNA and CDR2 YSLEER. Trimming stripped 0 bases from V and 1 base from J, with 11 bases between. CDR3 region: CASSQEAPRRTDTQYF. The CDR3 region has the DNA TGCGCCAGCAGCCAAGAAGCACCCCGGCGCACAGATACGCAGTATTTT.

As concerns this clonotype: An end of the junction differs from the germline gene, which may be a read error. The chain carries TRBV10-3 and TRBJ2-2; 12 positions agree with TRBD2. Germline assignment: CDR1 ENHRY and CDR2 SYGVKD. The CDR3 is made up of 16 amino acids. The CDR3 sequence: CAISGLAGVNTGELFF. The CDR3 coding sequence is TGTGCCATCAGTGGACTAGCGGGGGTTAACACCGGAGAGCTGTTTTTT.

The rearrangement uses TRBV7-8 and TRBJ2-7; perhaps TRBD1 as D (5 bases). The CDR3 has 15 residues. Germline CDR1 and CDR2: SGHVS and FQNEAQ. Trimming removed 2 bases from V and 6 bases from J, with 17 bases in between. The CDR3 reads CASSLTRDGAREQYF. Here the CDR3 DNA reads TGTGCCAGCAGCTTAACAAGGGATGGGGCCCGCGAGCAGTACTTC. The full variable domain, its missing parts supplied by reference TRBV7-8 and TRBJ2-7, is GAGVSQSPRYKVAKRGQDVALRCDPISGHVSLFWYQQALGQGPEFLTYFQNEAQLDKSGLPSDRFFAERPEGSVSTLKIQRTQQEDSAVYLCASSLTRDGAREQYFGPGTRLTVT.

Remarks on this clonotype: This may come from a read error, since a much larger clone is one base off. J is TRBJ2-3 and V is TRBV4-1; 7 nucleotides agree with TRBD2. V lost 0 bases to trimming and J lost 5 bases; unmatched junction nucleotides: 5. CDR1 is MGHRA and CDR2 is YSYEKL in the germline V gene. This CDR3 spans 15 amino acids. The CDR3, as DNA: TGCGCCAGCAGCCAAGATCGTGGGGGGGTAGATACGCAGTATTTT. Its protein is CASSQDRGGVDTQYF.

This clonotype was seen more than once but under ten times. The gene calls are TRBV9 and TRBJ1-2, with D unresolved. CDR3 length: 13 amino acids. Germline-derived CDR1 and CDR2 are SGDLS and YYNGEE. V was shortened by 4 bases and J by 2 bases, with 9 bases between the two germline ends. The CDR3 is CASSQELNYGYTF. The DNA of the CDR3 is TGTGCCAGCAGCCAGGAGCTGAACTATGGCTACACCTTC.

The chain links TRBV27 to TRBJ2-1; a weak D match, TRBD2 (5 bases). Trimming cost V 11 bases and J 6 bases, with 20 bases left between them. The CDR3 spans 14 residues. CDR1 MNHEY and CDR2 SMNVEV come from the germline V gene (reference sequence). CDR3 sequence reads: CAAGSLATSNEQFF. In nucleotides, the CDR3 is TGTGCCGCCGGGTCCCTAGCTACCTCCAATGAGCAGTTCTTC.

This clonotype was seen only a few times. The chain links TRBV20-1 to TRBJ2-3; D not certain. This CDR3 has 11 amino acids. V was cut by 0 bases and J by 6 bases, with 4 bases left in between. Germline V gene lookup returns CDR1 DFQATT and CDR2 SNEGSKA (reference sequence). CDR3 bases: TGCAGTGCTAGAGATTTGGATACGCAGTATTTT. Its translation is CSARDLDTQYF.

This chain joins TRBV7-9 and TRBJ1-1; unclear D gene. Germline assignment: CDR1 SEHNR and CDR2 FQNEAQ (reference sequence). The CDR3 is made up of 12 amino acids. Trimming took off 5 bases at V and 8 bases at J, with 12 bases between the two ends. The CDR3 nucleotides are TGTGCCAGCAGCCTCCCACCGGGAGAAGCTTTCTTT. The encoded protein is CASSLPPGEAFF.

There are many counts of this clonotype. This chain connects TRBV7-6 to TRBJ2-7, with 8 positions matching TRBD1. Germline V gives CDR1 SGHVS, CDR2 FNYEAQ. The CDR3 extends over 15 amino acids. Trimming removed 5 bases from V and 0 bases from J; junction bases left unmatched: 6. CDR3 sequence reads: CASSPGTGNSYEQYF. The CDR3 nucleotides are TGTGCCAGCAGCCCGGGGACAGGAAACTCCTACGAGCAGTACTTC.

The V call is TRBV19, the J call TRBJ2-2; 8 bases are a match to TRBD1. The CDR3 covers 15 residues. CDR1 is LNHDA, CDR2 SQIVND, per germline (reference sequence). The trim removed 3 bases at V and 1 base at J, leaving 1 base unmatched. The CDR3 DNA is TGTGCCAGTAGTATCGGGACAGGGAACACCGGGGAGCTGTTTTTT. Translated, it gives CASSIGTGNTGELFF. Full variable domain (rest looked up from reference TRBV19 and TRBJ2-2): DGGITQSPKYLFRKEGQNVTLSCEQNLNHDAMYWYRQDPGQGLRLIYYSQIVNDFQKGDIAEGYSVSREKKESFPLTVTSAQKNPTAFYLCASSIGTGNTGELFFGEGSRLTVL.

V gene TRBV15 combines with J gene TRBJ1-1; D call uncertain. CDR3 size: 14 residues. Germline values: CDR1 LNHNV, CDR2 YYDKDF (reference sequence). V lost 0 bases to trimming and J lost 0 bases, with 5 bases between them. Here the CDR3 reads CATSRDTMNTEAFF. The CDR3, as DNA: TGTGCCACCAGCAGAGATACCATGAACACTGAAGCTTTCTTT. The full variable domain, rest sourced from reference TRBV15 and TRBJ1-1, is DAMVIQNPRYQVTQFGKPVTLSCSQTLNHNVMYWYQQKSSQAPKLLFHYYDKDFNNEADTPDNFQSRRPNTSFCFLDIRSPGLGDTAMYLCATSRDTMNTEAFFGQGTRLTVV.